The clone carrying this T cell receptor (beta chain) has a count of ten or more. Its specificity is not known. The data derive from a study of T cells in Graves' hyperthyroidism and ophthalmopathy. Background on the study: Peripheral blood was collected at initial diagnosis, before any treatment.

Researchers amplified the TCR beta CDR3 regions from RNA transcripts. The HTBI primer set served for first-round RT-PCR of the TCR CDR3. In TCRdb, the multiplex PCR reads were re-called with MiXCR into one record per CDR3 protein. The sample includes around 690,000 distinct CDR3 sequences, about 18% seen only once; the top ten take about 16%. The study's findings and limits: Among clonotypes expanded in thyroid above 0.001, most were also found in blood.

The CDR3 loop spans 15 amino acids. Trimming shortened V by 3 bases and J by 2 bases, and 12 bases separated the two germline ends. Germline values: CDR1 SGHTA, CDR2 FQGNSA. The sample comprised blood. This chain connects TRBV7-2 to TRBJ2-3; D might be TRBD2 (6 bases). This receptor was taken from a man in his fifties with Graves' hyperthyroidism. CDR3 loop: CASSFQGGYTDTQYF. The CDR3 nucleotides read TGTGCCAGCAGCTTTCAGGGAGGATACACAGATACGCAGTATTTT.